This entry lists 31 T cell receptor beta chains sequenced from one sample in a study of blood T cell repertoires in COVID-19. This table comes from immunoSEQ multiplex PCR, and its TCRdb copy is limited to in-frame clones, with some not included. The sample consists of around 160,000 clones, roughly 90% of them appearing once. Sequenced material: PBMCs or T cells enriched from blood (not recorded which). The receptors derive from a woman in her 30s with acute COVID-19.

This chain connects TRBV4-1 to TRBJ2-7, with TRBD2 matching 9 bases. V shed 1 base, J shed 9 bases, and the junction held 7 bases outside the gene matches. This CDR3 is 14 amino acids long. Germline assignment: CDR1 MGHRA and CDR2 YSYEKL. The CDR3 DNA reads TGCGCCAGCAGCCAAGGGCGTCTAGCGGGATGGCAGTACTTC. Protein sequence: CASSQGRLAGWQYF.

The V and J genes are TRBV9 and TRBJ1-2; weak D call: TRBD1 (5 bases). CDR1 is SGDLS, CDR2 YYNGEE, per germline. The CDR3 is 14 amino acids. Trimming cost V 4 bases and J 0 bases, with 10 bases left between them. The CDR3 bases are TGTGCCAGCAGCCTCCGACAGACTAACTATGGCTACACCTTC. The encoded protein is CASSLRQTNYGYTF.

This sequence joins TRBV19 and TRBJ1-2, with D perhaps TRBD1 (5 bases). CDR3 length: 15 residues. V lost 6 bases and J lost 2, with 16 bases in between. Germline CDR1 is LNHDA and CDR2 is SQIVND (reference sequence). The CDR3 bases are TGTGCCAGTAGAACAGGAACAACCGTAAACTATGGCTACACCTTC. This codes for CASRTGTTVNYGYTF.

The chain recombines TRBV18 with TRBJ1-1, with 7 bases fitting TRBD1. CDR3 length: 18 residues. Germline V lookup: CDR1 KGHSH, CDR2 LQKENI. J was trimmed by 5 bases and V by 3 bases; bases with no gene match: 18. In DNA, the CDR3 is TGTGCCAGCTCACCCACTAGAGACAGGGTGTTTTGGGGGACTGAAGCTTTCTTT. Protein product: CASSPTRDRVFWGTEAFF. Drawing the rest from reference TRBV18 and TRBJ1-1, the complete variable domain is NAGVMQNPRHLVRRRGQEARLRCSPMKGHSHVYWYRQLPEEGLKFMVYLQKENIIDESGMPKERFSAEFPKEGPSILRIQQVVRGDSAAYFCASSPTRDRVFWGTEAFFGQGTRLTVV.

V and J are TRBV10-3 and TRBJ2-2, with D tentatively TRBD2 (5 bases). Trimming shortened V by 1 base and J by 0 bases, and 9 bases separated the two germline ends. Germline values: CDR1 ENHRY, CDR2 SYGVKD. The CDR3 totals 16 residues. The CDR3 coding sequence is TGTGCCATCAGTGAGTTGAGGGATCCGAACACCGGGGAGCTGTTTTTT. As protein: CAISELRDPNTGELFF.

The chain is built from TRBV2 and TRBJ1-5; D unresolved. CDR1 and CDR2 from the germline V gene are SNHLY and FYNNEI. The CDR3 extends over 12 amino acids. V lost 4 bases, J lost 12 bases, and 13 bases lay in between. The CDR3 loop is CASSGDTRYQHF. The CDR3 bases are TGTGCCAGCAGTGGAGACACCCGATACCAGCATTTT.

This chain links TRBV18 with TRBJ2-5; TRBD2 is a possible D gene (6 bases). Trimming cost V 0 bases and J 4 bases, with 9 bases left between them. CDR3 length: 14 residues. Germline CDR1 reads KGHSH; CDR2 reads LQKENI. CDR3 residues: CASSPPPGRETQYF. Here the CDR3 DNA reads TGTGCCAGCTCACCACCACCCGGGAGAGAGACCCAGTACTTC.

This sequence joins TRBV5-4 and TRBJ2-1; a weak D match, TRBD2 (5 bases). The CDR3 totals 16 residues. V dropped 4 bases and J dropped 8 bases, with 22 bases sitting between them. CDR1 is SGHNT, CDR2 YYREEE, per germline (reference sequence). The CDR3 sequence is CASSQTMDWSTDEQFF. The DNA for the CDR3 is TGTGCCAGCAGCCAAACAATGGACTGGTCTACGGATGAGCAGTTCTTC.

J is TRBJ2-2 and V is TRBV7-9, with TRBD2 as a possible D gene (5 bases). Trimming stripped 3 bases from V and 6 bases from J, with 8 bases between. Germline loops: CDR1 SEHNR, CDR2 FQNEAQ (reference sequence). There are 13 residues in the CDR3. The DNA for the CDR3 is TGTGCCAGCAGCTTCCTGGAGGCCGGGGAGCTGTTTTTT. Encoded protein: CASSFLEAGELFF.

The V and J genes are TRBV29-1 and TRBJ2-7; possibly TRBD2 for D (5 bases). Germline V CDR1 and CDR2: SQVTM, ANQGSEA. Trimming left V 7 bases short and J 3 bases short, with 10 bases between. The CDR3 spans 11 residues. Here the CDR3 DNA reads TGCAGCGGAGGACTGAACTACGAGCAGTACTTC. Its translation: CSGGLNYEQYF.

The rearrangement joins TRBV4-3 to TRBJ1-2; D gene ambiguous. This CDR3 comprises 13 residues. Per the germline V gene, CDR1 is LGHNA and CDR2 is YSLEER. V lost 1 base and J 0 bases, leaving 3 bases between the germline ends. CDR3 protein: CASSQAANYGYTF. The CDR3 nucleotides are TGCGCCAGCAGCCAAGCGGCTAACTATGGCTACACCTTC.

This clone was counted a few times. CDR3 protein: CASSYNAGLMNTEAFF. CDR3 DNA: TGTGCCAGCAGTTATAATGCAGGGCTTATGAACACTGAAGCTTTCTTT. The gene calls are TRBV6-5 and TRBJ1-1; a possible D gene is TRBD1 (5 bases). V dropped 3 bases and J dropped 0 bases, with 14 bases sitting between them. The CDR3 is 16 amino acids. Germline loops: CDR1 MNHEY, CDR2 SVGAGI.

J is TRBJ1-2 and V is TRBV10-3, with TRBD1 as a possible D gene (5 bases). Germline CDR1 reads ENHRY; CDR2 reads SYGVKD. The V gene lost 4 bases and the J gene lost 6 bases, with 12 bases spanning the gap. CDR3 length equals 13 residues. CDR3 protein: CAISAWGRDGYTF. The CDR3 DNA reads as TGTGCCATCAGTGCCTGGGGGAGGGATGGCTACACCTTC.

This chain links TRBV30 with TRBJ1-1, with D hard to call. CDR1 and CDR2 (germline): GTSNPN, SVGIG (reference sequence). Trimming stripped 2 bases from V and 2 bases from J, with 12 bases between. CDR3 size: 14 residues. The CDR3 nucleotides read TGTGCCTGGAGTCTTCTCCGGGGTAACACTGAAGCTTTCTTT. Translation gives CAWSLLRGNTEAFF.

The V and J genes are TRBV7-3 and TRBJ2-1; 7 nucleotides line up with TRBD2. Germline V gene sequence: CDR1 SGHTA, CDR2 FQGTGA. V was clipped by 5 bases and J by 1 base; unmatched bases: 8. The CDR3 extends over 16 amino acids. The CDR3: CASSPALAESYNEQFF. CDR3 in DNA: TGTGCCAGCAGCCCCGCTCTAGCGGAATCCTACAATGAGCAGTTCTTC.

The rearrangement uses TRBV5-1 and TRBJ1-5, with 8 nucleotides matching TRBD1. CDR1 is SGHRS and CDR2 is YFSETQ in the germline V gene. With V trimmed by 4 bases and J by 5 bases, 17 bases remained unmatched. The CDR3 is made up of 18 amino acids. The chain's CDR3 is CASSKVGQAIRRDQPQHF. The CDR3, as DNA: TGCGCCAGCAGCAAGGTGGGACAGGCAATAAGACGTGATCAGCCCCAGCATTTT.

This clone was detected a few times. The CDR3 nucleotides are TGTGCCAGCAGCCCCAGGACAGCTAGGAGAACTGAAGCTTTCTTT. It translates to CASSPRTARRTEAFF. The chain carries TRBV5-6 and TRBJ1-1; possibly TRBD1 for D (6 bases). Trimming stripped 4 bases from V and 5 bases from J, with 18 bases between. The CDR3 runs 15 residues. Germline values: CDR1 SGHDT, CDR2 YYEEEE.

This chain joins TRBV6-2 or TRBV6-3 and TRBJ1-5, with a weak D call TRBD1 (6 bases). The CDR3 loop spans 14 amino acids. V lost 2 bases and J lost 7, with 12 bases in between. The germline V gene has CDR1 MNHEY and CDR2 SVGEGT. The chain's CDR3 is CASSYTGRDQPQHF. CDR3 coding DNA: TGTGCCAGCAGTTACACAGGGAGAGACCAGCCCCAGCATTTT.

V and J are TRBV3-1 (or the pseudogene TRBV3-2) and TRBJ2-2; D is perhaps TRBD2 (5 bases). The CDR3 consists of 12 residues. The V and J ends lost 4 bases and 10 bases respectively, with 10 bases between them. Germline-derived CDR1 and CDR2 are LGHDT and YNNKEL (reference sequence). The DNA for the CDR3 is TGTGCCAGCAGCCGCCTCGGGGAGGAGCTGTTTTTT. It encodes CASSRLGEELFF.

The chain joins TRBV10-3 to TRBJ2-1; 10 nucleotides match TRBD2. Germline values: CDR1 ENHRY, CDR2 SYGVKD. V was clipped by 9 bases and J by 4 bases; unmatched bases: 9. The CDR3 extends over 15 amino acids. The CDR3 reads CAISTLAGNYNEQFF. CDR3 in DNA: TGTGCCATTAGTACACTAGCGGGGAATTACAATGAGCAGTTCTTC.

The chain combines TRBV30 with TRBJ1-2, with 10 bases that match TRBD1. Germline CDR1 GTSNPN, CDR2 SVGIG (reference sequence). The CDR3 extends over 13 amino acids. With V trimmed by 3 bases and J by 13 bases, 11 bases remained unmatched. The CDR3 sequence: CAWRTPGQGLCTF. In DNA, the CDR3 is TGTGCCTGGAGGACCCCGGGACAGGGGTTGTGCACCTTC.

This chain joins TRBV30 and TRBJ1-4; D ambiguous. This CDR3 has 14 amino acids. Between the trimmed V and J ends, which lost 1 base and 7 bases, there was a span of 13 bases. Germline CDR1 reads GTSNPN; CDR2 reads SVGIG (reference sequence). In DNA, the CDR3 is TGTGCCTGGAGTGGAGGGCCCACGGGTGAAAAACTGTTTTTT. It encodes CAWSGGPTGEKLFF.

This clone was recorded only once. The chain couples TRBV19 to TRBJ1-5; tentative D call: TRBD1 (5 bases). CDR3 length equals 16 residues. CDR1 and CDR2 from the germline V gene are LNHDA and SQIVND (reference sequence). With 5 bases removed from V and 1 base from J, the gap between germline ends came to 15 bases. The CDR3 DNA reads as TGTGCCAGTAGTCCCCGGGGGACGTGGAGCAATCAGCCCCAGCATTTT. This translates into CASSPRGTWSNQPQHF.

The count of this clone is one. This chain joins TRBV19 and TRBJ2-7, with D maybe TRBD1 (7 bases). From germline, CDR1 is LNHDA and CDR2 SQIVND (reference sequence). The CDR3 length is 16 residues. V lost 5 bases, J lost 3 bases, and 20 bases lay in between. This CDR3 reads CASSRGGGAFDYEQYF. Written as DNA, the CDR3 is TGTGCCAGTAGTCGCGGAGGGGGCGCATTCGACTACGAGCAGTACTTC. Together with reference TRBV19 and TRBJ2-7, the CDR3 gives the full variable domain: DGGITQSPKYLFRKEGQNVTLSCEQNLNHDAMYWYRQDPGQGLRLIYYSQIVNDFQKGDIAEGYSVSREKKESFPLTVTSAQKNPTAFYLCASSRGGGAFDYEQYFGPGTRLTVT.

This CDR3 reads CASSQAPGREGGYTF. The CDR3 bases are TGCGCCAGCAGCCAAGCTCCGGGACGGGAGGGCGGCTACACCTTC. The chain links TRBV4-3 to TRBJ1-2; a weak D match, TRBD1 (5 bases). V was pared by 1 base and J by 8 bases, with 17 bases between. The germline CDR1 and CDR2 sequences are LGHNA and YSLEER. The CDR3 is 15 amino acids.

The chain uses TRBV5-4 and TRBJ2-7; possibly TRBD2 for D (5 bases). The CDR3 has 14 residues. Trimming shortened V by 4 bases and J by 6 bases, and 17 bases separated the two germline ends. The V gene's germline CDR1 is SGHNT and CDR2 YYREEE (reference sequence). The CDR3 is CASSPGGSGREQYF. In DNA form, the CDR3 reads TGTGCCAGCAGCCCAGGCGGGTCCGGACGCGAGCAGTACTTC.

The chain has TRBV10-3 and TRBJ1-1; D might be TRBD1 (5 bases). The CDR3 length is 12 residues. Germline CDR1 is ENHRY and CDR2 is SYGVKD. Trimming pared 7 bases from V and 1 base from J, leaving 7 bases between. The CDR3 spells CAIKGQNTEAFF. The CDR3 DNA reads as TGTGCCATCAAGGGGCAGAACACTGAAGCTTTCTTT.

The rearrangement links TRBV30 to TRBJ1-1; possibly TRBD1 for D (5 bases). The V gene's germline CDR1 is GTSNPN and CDR2 SVGIG (reference sequence). Deletions cut 3 bases from V and 4 bases from J, with 15 bases between. The CDR3 is 14 amino acids. CDR3 in DNA: TGTGCCTGGAGGTTGCCCCGGGACTCCACTGAAGCTTTCTTT. Protein: CAWRLPRDSTEAFF.

This clone showed up just a few times. The rearrangement uses TRBV13 and TRBJ2-5, with D perhaps TRBD1 (5 bases). Germline V gives CDR1 PRHDT, CDR2 FYEKMQ (reference sequence). V was shortened by 0 bases and J by 1 base, with 9 bases between the two germline ends. There are 15 residues in the CDR3. CDR3 coding DNA: TGTGCCAGCAGCTTAGGAGGGGCGACCCAAGAGACCCAGTACTTC. It codes for CASSLGGATQETQYF.

Worth noting for this clone: Within the sample, other DNA sequences also encode this same CDR3. The V gene is TRBV7-9, the J gene TRBJ1-1; D uncertain. This CDR3 is built from 14 residues. The germline V and J ends were trimmed by 1 base and 1 base, with 7 bases remaining between them. Germline CDR1 and CDR2: SEHNR and FQNEAQ (reference sequence). Here the CDR3 DNA reads TGTGCCAGCAGCTTAGATCGGGGGAACACTGAAGCTTTCTTT. Translated: CASSLDRGNTEAFF.

The rearrangement uses TRBV12-3 or TRBV12-4 and TRBJ2-2; D is uncertain. Trimming took 6 bases from V and 5 from J, leaving 7 bases between them. The CDR3 runs 12 residues. DNA of the CDR3: TGTGCCAGCAGCCGAGAGACCGGGGAGCTGTTTTTT. Translated, it gives CASSRETGELFF.